This T cell receptor beta chain was observed in a study of cytomegalovirus exposure and HLA in healthy donors. Turning to the study itself: The roughly 700 first-cohort repertoires and the 95 to 150 validation repertoires shared the same platform, a later analysis reported.

Germline V gene data show CDR1 as SGHNT and CDR2 as YYREEE (reference sequence). With 9 bases clipped from V and 0 bases from J, the junction kept 2 bases outside the gene matches. This CDR3 contains 13 residues. Comments on this clone: As yet, its antigen is unknown.

Findings and limits, study-wide: It was approximately 150 TCR beta chains that were listed as cytomegalovirus-associated.

Clones were read by immunoSEQ multiplex PCR, and TCRdb kept only the in-frame ones, dropping some. The profile shows roughly 280,000 clones, 86% of them singletons. Material: PBMCs. This clonotype was sampled from a woman aged 18 to 35 in good health and CMV-seronegative. The V call is TRBV5-4, the J call TRBJ2-2; 7 nucleotides agree with TRBD1. The CDR3 loop reads CATDRANTGELFF. CDR3 bases: TGTGCCACTGACAGGGCGAACACCGGGGAGCTGTTTTTT.